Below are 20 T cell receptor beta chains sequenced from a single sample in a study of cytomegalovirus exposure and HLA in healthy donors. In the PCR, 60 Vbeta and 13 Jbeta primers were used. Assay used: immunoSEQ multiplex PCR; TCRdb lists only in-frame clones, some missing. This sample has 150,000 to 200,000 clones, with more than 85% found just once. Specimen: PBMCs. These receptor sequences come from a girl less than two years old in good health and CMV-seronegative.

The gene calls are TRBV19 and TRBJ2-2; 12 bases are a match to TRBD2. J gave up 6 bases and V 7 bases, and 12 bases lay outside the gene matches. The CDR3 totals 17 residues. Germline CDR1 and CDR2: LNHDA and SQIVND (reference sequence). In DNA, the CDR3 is TGTGCCAGTACGATCAGGCCCAGGACTAGCGGGGCCGGGGAGCTGTTTTTT. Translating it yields CASTIRPRTSGAGELFF. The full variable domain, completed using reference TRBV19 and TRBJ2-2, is DGGITQSPKYLFRKEGQNVTLSCEQNLNHDAMYWYRQDPGQGLRLIYYSQIVNDFQKGDIAEGYSVSREKKESFPLTVTSAQKNPTAFYLCASTIRPRTSGAGELFFGEGSRLTVL.

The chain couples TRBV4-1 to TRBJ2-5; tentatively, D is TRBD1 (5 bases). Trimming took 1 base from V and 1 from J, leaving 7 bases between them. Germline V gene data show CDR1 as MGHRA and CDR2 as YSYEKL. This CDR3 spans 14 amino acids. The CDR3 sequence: CASSQVRGQETQYF. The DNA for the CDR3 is TGCGCCAGCAGCCAAGTTAGGGGCCAAGAGACCCAGTACTTC.

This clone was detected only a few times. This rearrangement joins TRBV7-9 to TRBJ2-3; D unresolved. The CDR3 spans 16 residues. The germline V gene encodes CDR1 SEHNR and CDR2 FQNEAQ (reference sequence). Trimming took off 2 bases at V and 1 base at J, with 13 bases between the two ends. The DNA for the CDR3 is TGTGCCAGCAGCTTATTCGTTAGCCGGGGCACAGATACGCAGTATTTT. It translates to CASSLFVSRGTDTQYF.

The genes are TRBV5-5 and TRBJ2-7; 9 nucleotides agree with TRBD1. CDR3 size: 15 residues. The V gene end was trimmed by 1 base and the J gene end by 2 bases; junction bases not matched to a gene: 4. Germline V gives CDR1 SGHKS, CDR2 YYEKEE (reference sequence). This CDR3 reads CASSLRQGVPYEQYF. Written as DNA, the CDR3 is TGTGCCAGCAGCTTGCGACAGGGGGTACCCTACGAGCAGTACTTC.

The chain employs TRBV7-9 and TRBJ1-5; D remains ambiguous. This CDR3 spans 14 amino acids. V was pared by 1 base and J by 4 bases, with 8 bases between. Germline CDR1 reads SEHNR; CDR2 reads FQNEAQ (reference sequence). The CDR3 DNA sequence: TGTGCCAGCAGCTTAGGCCAGATTAATCAGCCCCAGCATTTT. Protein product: CASSLGQINQPQHF.

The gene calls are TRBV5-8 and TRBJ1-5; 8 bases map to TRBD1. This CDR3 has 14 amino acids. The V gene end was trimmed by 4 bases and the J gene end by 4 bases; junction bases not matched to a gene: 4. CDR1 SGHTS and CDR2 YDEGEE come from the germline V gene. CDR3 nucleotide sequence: TGTGCCAGCAGCCCACGACAGGGGAATCAGCCCCAGCATTTT. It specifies CASSPRQGNQPQHF.

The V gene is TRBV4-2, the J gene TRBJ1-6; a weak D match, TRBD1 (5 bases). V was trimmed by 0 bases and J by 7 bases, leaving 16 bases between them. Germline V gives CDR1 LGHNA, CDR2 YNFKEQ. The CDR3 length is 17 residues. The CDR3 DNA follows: TGTGCCAGCAGCCAAGACCGCTCCGGTCGGGGGAATTCACCCCTCCACTTT. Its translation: CASSQDRSGRGNSPLHF.

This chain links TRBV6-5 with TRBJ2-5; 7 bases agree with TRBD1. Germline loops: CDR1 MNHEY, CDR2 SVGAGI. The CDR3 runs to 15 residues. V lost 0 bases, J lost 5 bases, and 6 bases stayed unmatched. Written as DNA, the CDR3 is TGTGCCAGCAGTTACTCAGGGGGCATGGGGGAGACCCAGTACTTC. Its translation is CASSYSGGMGETQYF.

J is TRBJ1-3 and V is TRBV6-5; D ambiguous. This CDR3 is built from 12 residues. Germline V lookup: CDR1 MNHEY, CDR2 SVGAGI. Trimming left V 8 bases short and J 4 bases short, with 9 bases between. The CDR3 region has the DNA TGTGCCAGCGGACTAACCGGAAACACCATATATTTT. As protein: CASGLTGNTIYF.

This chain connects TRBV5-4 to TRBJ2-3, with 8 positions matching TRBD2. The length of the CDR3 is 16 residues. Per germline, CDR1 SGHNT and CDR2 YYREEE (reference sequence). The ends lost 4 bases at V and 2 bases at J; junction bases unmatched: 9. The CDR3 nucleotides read TGTGCCAGCAGCCGGGGGGGGCGTGGGGTCACAGATACGCAGTATTTT. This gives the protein CASSRGGRGVTDTQYF.

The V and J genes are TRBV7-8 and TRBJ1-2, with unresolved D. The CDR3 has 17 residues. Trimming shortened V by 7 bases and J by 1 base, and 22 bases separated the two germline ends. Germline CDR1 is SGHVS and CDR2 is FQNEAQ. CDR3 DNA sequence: TGTGCCAGCACCCCGTCTCGAGGAGGTTTGCGTAACTATGGCTACACCTTC. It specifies CASTPSRGGLRNYGYTF.

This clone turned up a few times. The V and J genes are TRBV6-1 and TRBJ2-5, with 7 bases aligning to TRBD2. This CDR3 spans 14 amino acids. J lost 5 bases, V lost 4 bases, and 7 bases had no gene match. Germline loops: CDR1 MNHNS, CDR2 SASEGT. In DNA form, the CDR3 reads TGTGCCAGCAGTGGAGCGCGGGGGATGGAGACCCAGTACTTC. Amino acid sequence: CASSGARGMETQYF.

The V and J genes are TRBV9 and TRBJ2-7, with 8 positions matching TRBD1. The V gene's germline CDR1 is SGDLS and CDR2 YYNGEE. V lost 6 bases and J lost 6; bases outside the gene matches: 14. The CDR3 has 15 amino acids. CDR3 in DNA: TGTGCCAGCAAGATGGCGCGGACAGGGAGCGGCGAGCAGTACTTC. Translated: CASKMARTGSGEQYF. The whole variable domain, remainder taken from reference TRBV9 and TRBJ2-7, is DSGVTQTPKHLITATGQRVTLRCSPRSGDLSVYWYQQSLDQGLQFLIQYYNGEERAKGNILERFSAQQFPDLHSELNLSSLELGDSALYFCASKMARTGSGEQYFGPGTRLTVT.

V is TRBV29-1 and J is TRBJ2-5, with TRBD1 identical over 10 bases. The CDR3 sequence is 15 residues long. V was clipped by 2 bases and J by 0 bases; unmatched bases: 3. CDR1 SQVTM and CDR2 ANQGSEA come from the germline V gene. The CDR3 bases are TGCAGCGTTGAATGGGGACAGGGGTACCAAGAGACCCAGTACTTC. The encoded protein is CSVEWGQGYQETQYF. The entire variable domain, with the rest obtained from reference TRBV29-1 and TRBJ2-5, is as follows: SAVISQKPSRDICQRGTSLTIQCQVDSQVTMMFWYRQQPGQSLTLIATANQGSEATYESGFVIDKFPISRPNLTFSTLTVSNMSPEDSSIYLCSVEWGQGYQETQYFGPGTRLLVL.

This CDR3 reads CASSFFRDNLYEQYF. The CDR3 nucleotides read TGTGCCAGCAGCTTCTTTCGGGACAATCTATACGAGCAGTACTTC. This chain joins TRBV7-9 and TRBJ2-7, with a weak D call TRBD1 (6 bases). This CDR3 is 15 amino acids long. Germline values: CDR1 SEHNR, CDR2 FQNEAQ (reference sequence). V shed 3 bases and J shed 4 bases, with 16 bases lying between them. The variable domain in full, completed from reference TRBV7-9 and TRBJ2-7, reads DTGVSQNPRHKITKRGQNVTFRCDPISEHNRLYWYRQTLGQGPEFLTYFQNEAQLEKSRLLSDRFSAERPKGSFSTLEIQRTEQGDSAMYLCASSFFRDNLYEQYFGPGTRLTVT.

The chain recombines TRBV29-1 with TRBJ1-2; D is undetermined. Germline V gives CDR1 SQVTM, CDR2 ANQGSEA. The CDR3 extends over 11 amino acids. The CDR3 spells CSTGSQGGYTF. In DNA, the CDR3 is TGCAGTACCGGGTCTCAAGGAGGCTACACCTTC.

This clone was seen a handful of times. CDR3 DNA sequence: TGTGCCAGCAAACAAGGGGCTGAGGTTGGCTACACCTTC. Its protein is CASKQGAEVGYTF. The V gene is TRBV13, the J gene TRBJ1-2; TRBD1 might be the D (5 bases). V lost 7 bases and J 7 bases, leaving 16 bases between the germline ends. Germline CDR1 PRHDT, CDR2 FYEKMQ (reference sequence). The CDR3 runs 13 residues.

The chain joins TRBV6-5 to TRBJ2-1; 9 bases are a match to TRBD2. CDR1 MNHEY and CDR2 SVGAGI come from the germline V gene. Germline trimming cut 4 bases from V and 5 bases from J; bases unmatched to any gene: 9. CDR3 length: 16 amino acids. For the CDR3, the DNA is TGTGCCAGCAGTTGGCTTAGCGGGAGTCACAACAATGAGCAGTTCTTC. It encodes CASSWLSGSHNNEQFF.

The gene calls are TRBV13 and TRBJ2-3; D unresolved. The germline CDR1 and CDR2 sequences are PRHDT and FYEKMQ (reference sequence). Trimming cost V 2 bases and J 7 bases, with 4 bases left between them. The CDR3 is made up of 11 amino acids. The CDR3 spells CASSLHYTQYF. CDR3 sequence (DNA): TGTGCCAGCAGCTTACATTATACGCAGTATTTT.

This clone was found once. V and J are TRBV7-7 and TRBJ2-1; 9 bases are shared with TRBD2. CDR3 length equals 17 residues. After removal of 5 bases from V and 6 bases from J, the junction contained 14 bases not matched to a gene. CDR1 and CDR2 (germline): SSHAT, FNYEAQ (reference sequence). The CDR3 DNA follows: TGTGCCAGCAGCATGCAAATTAGCGGGAGAGTGGGCAATGAGCAGTTCTTC. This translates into CASSMQISGRVGNEQFF. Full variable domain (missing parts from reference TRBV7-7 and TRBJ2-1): GAGVSQSPRYKVTKRGQDVTLRCDPISSHATLYWYQQALGQGPEFLTYFNYEAQPDKSGLPSDRFSAERPEGSISTLTIQRTEQRDSAMYRCASSMQISGRVGNEQFFGPGTRLTVL.